A selection of T cell receptor beta chains follows, all from one sample in a study of monozygotic twins with cystic fibrosis. This table comes from immunoSEQ multiplex PCR, and its TCRdb copy is limited to in-frame clones, with some not included. The sample lists around 17,000 clones, 96% occurring once. Sequenced sample: blood. All receptors come from a girl aged 2-10 years with cystic fibrosis. CDR3s include the opening cysteine and the closing phenylalanine or tryptophan. The order of the fields is J gene, D gene, clone size, V gene, CDR3 DNA, CDR3 protein. D genes are given only for firm matches. The size of a clone is reported for some rows only, either as once, few or many, or as a class for expanded clones.

TRBJ2-1 | . | once | TRBV5-1 | TGCGCCAGCAGCACGAACAGGGAGGCCAATGAGCAGTTCTTC | CASSTNREANEQFF
TRBJ1-3 | . | . | TRBV5-1 | TGCGCCAGCAGCCAGGGCCCTACAGGGACTGGAAACACCATATATTTT | CASSQGPTGTGNTIYF
TRBJ2-3 | . | . | TRBV18 | TGTGCCAGCTCACCACTTACAGAGAGCACAGATACGCAGTATTTT | CASSPLTESTDTQYF
TRBJ1-4 | . | . | TRBV18 | TGTGCCAGCTCACCACTGGGCAGAGCAACTAATGAAAAACTGTTTTTT | CASSPLGRATNEKLFF
TRBJ1-1 | . | . | TRBV30 | TGTGCCTGGAGTGTAGGGGCTGGCACTGAAGCTTTCTTT | CAWSVGAGTEAFF
TRBJ2-7 | TRBD2 | . | TRBV11-3 | TGTGCCAGCAGCTCTAGCGGGGGCTCCTACGAGCAGTACTTC | CASSSSGGSYEQYF
TRBJ2-7 | . | . | TRBV11-3 | TGTGCCAGCAGCCCGGCCAGGGCGGCCTACGAGCAGTACTTC | CASSPARAAYEQYF
TRBJ1-2 | TRBD1 | . | TRBV5-1 | TGCGCCAGCAGCGAGGGACAGGATGATCCCCCCGCATATGGCTACACCTTC | CASSEGQDDPPAYGYTF
TRBJ2-7 | TRBD1 | . | TRBV6-1 | TGTGCCAGCAGTGGCACTCGACAGGGCCGCTCCTACGAGCAGTACTTC | CASSGTRQGRSYEQYF
TRBJ2-1 | TRBD1 | . | TRBV19 | TGTGCCAGTAGTCTCTCGGGACAGGGTTACAATGAGCAGTTCTTC | CASSLSGQGYNEQFF
TRBJ1-5 | . | . | TRBV4-3 | TGCGCCAGCAGCCAAGGTTCTCCGAAGGGGACCTTTTGGGGCAATCAGCCCCAGCATTTT | CASSQGSPKGTFWGNQPQHF
TRBJ1-3 | TRBD1 | . | TRBV30 | TGTGCCTGGAGGACAGGGTACACGGACACCATATATTTT | CAWRTGYTDTIYF
TRBJ2-1 | TRBD1 | . | TRBV2 | TGTGCCAGCAGTGGGACAGGTGATAACAATGAGCAGTTCTTC | CASSGTGDNNEQFF
TRBJ2-5 | . | . | TRBV19 | TGTGCCAGTAGTATCTTCGGGGGTCTCCACCGGGAGACCCAGTACTTC | CASSIFGGLHRETQYF
TRBJ2-7 | . | . | TRBV28 | TGTGCCAGCAGTTACAGAACCCCTTTCTACGAGCAGTACTTC | CASSYRTPFYEQYF
TRBJ1-1 | . | . | TRBV6-6 | TGTGCCACCGAGGGTCCCTCATCCACTGAAGCTTTCTTT | CATEGPSSTEAFF
TRBJ2-1 | . | . | TRBV20-1 | TGCAGTGCCCCATGGTTGGGTGAGCAGTTCTTC | CSAPWLGEQFF
TRBJ2-2 | . | . | TRBV12-5 | TGTGCTAGTGGTTTTAACGATAAGGCGACAGACAGATTTGCGAACACCGGGGAGCTGTTTTTT | CASGFNDKATDRFANTGELFF
TRBJ1-1 | . | . | TRBV6-5 | TGTGCCAGCAGTCCGGTGAGAGGGGAGAGAACTGAAGCTTTCTTT | CASSPVRGERTEAFF
TRBJ2-1 | TRBD1 | . | TRBV7-2 | TGTGCCAGCAGCTTGGAGACAGGGGCTTCCTACAATGAGCAGTTCTTC | CASSLETGASYNEQFF
TRBJ2-7 | . | once | TRBV30 | TGTGCCTGGAGGACAGACACCTACGAGCAGTACTTC | CAWRTDTYEQYF
TRBJ2-7 | TRBD1 | . | TRBV9 | TGTGCCAGCAGCGAGGGGACAGGGGGCTTTTACGAGCAGTACTTC | CASSEGTGGFYEQYF
TRBJ2-1 | TRBD2 | . | TRBV19 | TGTGCCAGTAGTATAGATGGTAGCGGGGGCCCCTACAATGAGCAGTTCTTC | CASSIDGSGGPYNEQFF
TRBJ1-6 | TRBD1 | . | TRBV28 | TGTGCCAGCAGTTTATTTCAGGGGGCGGCTTCACCCCTCCACTTT | CASSLFQGAASPLHF
TRBJ1-2 | . | . | TRBV6-1 | TGTGCCAGCAGTGAATTTCCCGATACCTACTATGGCTACACCTTC | CASSEFPDTYYGYTF
TRBJ1-1 | TRBD1 | . | TRBV6-6 | TGTGCCAGCAGTTATGGACAGGGAGACACTGAAGCTTTCTTT | CASSYGQGDTEAFF
TRBJ2-2 | TRBD1 | . | TRBV10-2 | TGCGCCAGCAGTGAGCCCGGGACAGGGGGCGCGGCCGGGGAGCTGTTTTTT | CASSEPGTGGAAGELFF
TRBJ2-3 | . | . | TRBV14 | TGTGCCAGCAGCCAAGGGACTATCAGCACAGATACGCAGTATTTT | CASSQGTISTDTQYF
TRBJ2-7 | . | . | TRBV7-2 | TGTGCCAGCAGCTTAGGAGGGTCGTCGTGGGTTCCCTACGAGCAGTACTTC | CASSLGGSSWVPYEQYF
TRBJ1-5 | . | . | TRBV7-6 | TGTGCCAGCAGCTTAGGGGGGGCGGGTCAGCCCCAGCATTTT | CASSLGGAGQPQHF
TRBJ2-7 | . | . | TRBV15 | TGTGCCACCAGCAGAGACGTGGGAAACCCCCCCTACGAGCAGTACTTC | CATSRDVGNPPYEQYF
TRBJ2-1 | . | . | TRBV7-2 | TGTGCCAGCAGCTTCGCCCGGGGCGGGGCAACCTACAATGAGCAGTTCTTC | CASSFARGGATYNEQFF
TRBJ1-3 | . | . | TRBV4-3 | TGCGCCAGCAGCCCGGGGGTAGGGGCTGGAAACACCATATATTTT | CASSPGVGAGNTIYF
TRBJ2-7 | TRBD1 | . | TRBV6-5 | TGTGCCAGCTACGGGACAGGGGTTTACGAGCAGTACTTC | CASYGTGVYEQYF
TRBJ1-1 | . | . | TRBV4-3 | TGCGCCAGCAGCCAGACGGAAGTCGCTGAAGCTTTCTTT | CASSQTEVAEAFF
TRBJ2-1 | . | . | TRBV5-1 | TGCGCCAGCAGCTTGGGGCTCAATGAGCAGTTCTTC | CASSLGLNEQFF
TRBJ2-7 | TRBD1 | . | TRBV29-1 | TGCAGCGTTGCGGGACAGGGGCCCCCGTACGAGCAGTACTTC | CSVAGQGPPYEQYF
TRBJ2-1 | . | . | TRBV11-2 | TGTGCCAGCAGCGGTAGCGGACATGAGCAGTTCTTC | CASSGSGHEQFF
TRBJ2-7 | . | once | TRBV19 | TGTGCCAGTAGTATAGGAAGAAACTACGAGCAGTACTTC | CASSIGRNYEQYF
TRBJ1-2 | . | once | TRBV13 | TGTGCCAGCAGCTTAGAGTCTCGGGGCTACACCTTC | CASSLESRGYTF
TRBJ2-3 | . | . | TRBV18 | TGTGCCAGCTCCGCCGGTGGGGACACAGATACGCAGTATTTT | CASSAGGDTDTQYF
TRBJ1-1 | TRBD1 | . | TRBV30 | TGTGCCTGGACCTCGACAGGGCGGTTGAACACTGAAGCTTTCTTT | CAWTSTGRLNTEAFF
TRBJ2-3 | . | . | TRBV18 | TGTGCCAGCTTTCCGTCGAGGTTTTACGCTCCGGATACGCAGTATTTT | CASFPSRFYAPDTQYF
TRBJ1-5 | . | . | TRBV12-2 | TGTGCAAGTCGCTTAGAAGCGCCAGGCCGGGGTCAGCCCCAGCATTTT | CASRLEAPGRGQPQHF
TRBJ2-2 | . | . | TRBV11-3 | TGTGCCAGCAGCGCCCCGAAGAACACCGGGGAGCTGTTTTTT | CASSAPKNTGELFF
TRBJ1-3 | TRBD1 | . | TRBV10-1 | TGCGCCAGCAGTGAGTCTACAGGGGCTGGAAACACCATATATTTT | CASSESTGAGNTIYF
TRBJ2-3 | . | . | TRBV7-2 | TGTGCCAGCAGCTTAGAAGATACAGATACGCAGTATTTT | CASSLEDTDTQYF
TRBJ2-3 | . | . | TRBV5-1 | TGCGCCAGCAGCTTGGATCCGGGCGCATCAACAGATACGCAGTATTTT | CASSLDPGASTDTQYF